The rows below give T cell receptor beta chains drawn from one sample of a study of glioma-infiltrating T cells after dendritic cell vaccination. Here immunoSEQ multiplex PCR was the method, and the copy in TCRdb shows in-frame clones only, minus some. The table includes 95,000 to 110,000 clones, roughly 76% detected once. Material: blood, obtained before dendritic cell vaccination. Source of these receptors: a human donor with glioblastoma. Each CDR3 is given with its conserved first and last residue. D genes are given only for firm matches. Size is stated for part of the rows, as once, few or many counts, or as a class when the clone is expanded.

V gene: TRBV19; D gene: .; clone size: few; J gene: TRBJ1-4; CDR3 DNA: TGTGCCAGTAGTATCCTTTCCAGTGCAACTAATGAAAAACTGTTTTTT; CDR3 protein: CASSILSSATNEKLFF
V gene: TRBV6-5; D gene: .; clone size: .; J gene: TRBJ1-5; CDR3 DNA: TGTGCCAGCAGTTTCAGTCCGTATAGCAATCAGCCCCAGCATTTT; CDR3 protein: CASSFSPYSNQPQHF
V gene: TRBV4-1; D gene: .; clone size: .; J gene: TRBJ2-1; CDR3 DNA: TGCGCCAGCAGCCAAGAGAGGAGAGAGCAGTTCTTC; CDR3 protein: CASSQERREQFF
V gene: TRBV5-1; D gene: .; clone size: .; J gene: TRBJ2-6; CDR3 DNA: TGCGCCAGCAGTATTGACAGGGGAGCGGGATCTGGGGCCAACGTCCTGACTTTC; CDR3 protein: CASSIDRGAGSGANVLTF
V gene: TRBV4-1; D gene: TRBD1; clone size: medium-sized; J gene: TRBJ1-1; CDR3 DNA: TGCGCCAGCAGCCCAAGGACAGGGATGGACACTGAAGCTTTCTTT; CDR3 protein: CASSPRTGMDTEAFF
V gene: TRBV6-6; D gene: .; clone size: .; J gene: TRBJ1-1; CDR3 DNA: TGTGCCAGCAGTTACCGAGCTGAAGCTTTCTTT; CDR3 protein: CASSYRAEAFF
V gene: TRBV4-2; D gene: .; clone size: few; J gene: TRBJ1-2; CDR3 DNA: TGTGCCAGCAGCTTGGGCGGGTTGTATGGCTACACCTTC; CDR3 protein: CASSLGGLYGYTF
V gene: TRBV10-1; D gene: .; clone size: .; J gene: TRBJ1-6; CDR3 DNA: TGCGCCATAAAGGGGAATTCACCCCTCCACTTT; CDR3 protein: CAIKGNSPLHF
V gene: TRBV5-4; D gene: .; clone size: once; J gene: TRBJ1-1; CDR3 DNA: TGTGCCAGCAGCTTAGGACAAAGGGACACACTGGGAGCTTTCTTT; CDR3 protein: CASSLGQRDTLGAFF
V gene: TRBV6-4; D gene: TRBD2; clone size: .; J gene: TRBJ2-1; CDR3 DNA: TGTGCCAGCAGCGCAGCGGGGGGGGCCTACAATGAGCAGTTCTTC; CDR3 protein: CASSAAGGAYNEQFF
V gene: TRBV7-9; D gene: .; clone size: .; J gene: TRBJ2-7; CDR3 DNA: TGTGCCAGCAGCAGTCGGGTAGGGGCCACCTACGAGCAGTACTTC; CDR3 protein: CASSSRVGATYEQYF
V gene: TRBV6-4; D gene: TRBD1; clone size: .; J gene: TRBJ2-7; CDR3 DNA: TGTGCCAGCAGTGAGCCCGTTTTCGACAGGGCCCCCTACGAGCAGTACTTC; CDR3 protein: CASSEPVFDRAPYEQYF
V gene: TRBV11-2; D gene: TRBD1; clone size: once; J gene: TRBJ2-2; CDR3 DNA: TGTGCCAGCAGCCGTATACAGGGGGCGAACACCGGGGAGCTGTTTTTT; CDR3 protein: CASSRIQGANTGELFF
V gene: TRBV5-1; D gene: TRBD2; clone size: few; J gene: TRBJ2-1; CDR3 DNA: TGCGCCAGCAGCCCGATACTAGCGGGGGGGCCGGATGAGCAGTTCTTC; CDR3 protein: CASSPILAGGPDEQFF
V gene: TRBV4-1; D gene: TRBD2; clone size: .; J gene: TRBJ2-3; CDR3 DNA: TGCGCCAGCAGCCAAGAGGCCGGGGGGGACGATACGCAGTATTTT; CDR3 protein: CASSQEAGGDDTQYF
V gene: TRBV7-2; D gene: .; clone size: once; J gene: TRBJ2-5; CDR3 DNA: TGTGCCAGCAGCTTAGAAGGTCGGCAGGGCCAAGAGACCCAGTACTTC; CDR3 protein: CASSLEGRQGQETQYF
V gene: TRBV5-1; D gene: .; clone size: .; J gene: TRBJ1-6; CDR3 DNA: TGCGCCAGCAGCCTTGGGAACAGGGTGAATTCACCCCTCCACTTT; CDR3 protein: CASSLGNRVNSPLHF
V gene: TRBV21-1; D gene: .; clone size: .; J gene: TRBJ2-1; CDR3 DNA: TGTGCCAGCAGCTCCAACAATGAGCAGTTCTTC; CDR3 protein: CASSSNNEQFF
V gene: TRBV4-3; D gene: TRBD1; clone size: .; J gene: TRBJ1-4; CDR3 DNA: TGCGCCAGCAGCCAGGGGACAGGGGTAGGTGAAAAACTGTTTTTT; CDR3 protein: CASSQGTGVGEKLFF
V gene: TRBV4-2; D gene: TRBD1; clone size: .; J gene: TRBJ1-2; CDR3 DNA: TGTGCCAGCAGCTCTGGGGACAGGGGGCAGCAGGATGGCTACACCTTC; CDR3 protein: CASSSGDRGQQDGYTF
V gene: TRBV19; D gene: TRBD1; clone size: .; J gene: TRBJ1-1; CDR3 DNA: TGTGCCAGTAGTACCAACAGGGGTTCCACTGAAGCTTTCTTT; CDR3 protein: CASSTNRGSTEAFF
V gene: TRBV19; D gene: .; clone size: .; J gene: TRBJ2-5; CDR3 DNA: TGTGCCAGTAGTCCACTGTTGCGGAAGCGACCCATGACGCGACAAGAGACCCAGTACTTC; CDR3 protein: CASSPLLRKRPMTRQETQYF
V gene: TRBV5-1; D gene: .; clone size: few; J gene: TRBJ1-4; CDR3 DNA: TGCGCCAGCAGACTCGGGACATCAAATGAAAAACTGTTTTTT; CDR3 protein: CASRLGTSNEKLFF
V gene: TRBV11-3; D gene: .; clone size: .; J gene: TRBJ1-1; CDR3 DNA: TGTGCCAGCAGCTTAGATCTGGTCAGGGTGAACACTGAAGCTTTCTTT; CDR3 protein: CASSLDLVRVNTEAFF
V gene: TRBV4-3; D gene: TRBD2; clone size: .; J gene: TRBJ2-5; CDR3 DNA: TGCGCCAGCAGTCCCTCGGGCGGGGGGACGCAAGAGACCCAGTACTTC; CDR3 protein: CASSPSGGGTQETQYF
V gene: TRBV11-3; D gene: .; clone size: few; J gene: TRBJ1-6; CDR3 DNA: TGTGCCAGCAGCTTAGATATCCATTCACCCCTCCACTTT; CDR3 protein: CASSLDIHSPLHF
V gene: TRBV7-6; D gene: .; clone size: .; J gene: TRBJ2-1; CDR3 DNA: TGTGCCAGCAGCTTGAGCAGGGACAATGAGCAGTTCTTC; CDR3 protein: CASSLSRDNEQFF
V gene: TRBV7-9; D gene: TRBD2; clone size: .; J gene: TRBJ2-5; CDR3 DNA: TGTGCCAGCAGCCGTAGCGGGGTCCAAGAGACCCAGTACTTC; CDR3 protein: CASSRSGVQETQYF
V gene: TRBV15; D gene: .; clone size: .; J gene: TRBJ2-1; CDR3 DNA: TGTGCCACCTCTAAAGCGGGCCAACGCAATGAGCAGTTCTTC; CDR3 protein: CATSKAGQRNEQFF
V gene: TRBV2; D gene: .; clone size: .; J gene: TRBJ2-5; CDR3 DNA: TGTGCCAGCAGTGTAGGACTGAGACAAGAGACCCAGTACTTC; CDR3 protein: CASSVGLRQETQYF
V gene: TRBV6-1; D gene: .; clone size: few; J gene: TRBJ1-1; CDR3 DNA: TGTGCCAGCAGTGAATCAGGGGTAACGAACACTGAAGCTTTCTTT; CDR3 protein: CASSESGVTNTEAFF
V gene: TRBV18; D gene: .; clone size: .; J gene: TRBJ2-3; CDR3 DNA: TGTGCCAGCTCACCGGGCGGGTCGACAGATACGCAGTATTTT; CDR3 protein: CASSPGGSTDTQYF
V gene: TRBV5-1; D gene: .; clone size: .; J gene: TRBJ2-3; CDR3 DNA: TGCGCCAGCAGCTTGGAGGCCAGGGACATCACAGATACGCAGTATTTT; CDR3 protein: CASSLEARDITDTQYF
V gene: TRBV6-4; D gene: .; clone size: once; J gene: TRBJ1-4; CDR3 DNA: TGTGCCAGCAGCAGGGGTCCCGATGAAAAACTGTTTTTT; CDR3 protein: CASSRGPDEKLFF
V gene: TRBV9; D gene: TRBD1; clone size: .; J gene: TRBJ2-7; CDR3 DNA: TGTGCCAGCACCGCCGGGACAGGGGGGTACGAGCAGTACTTC; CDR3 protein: CASTAGTGGYEQYF
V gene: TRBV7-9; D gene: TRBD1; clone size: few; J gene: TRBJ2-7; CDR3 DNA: TGTGCCAGCAGCTTAGATCGGGACAGGGGCTACGAGCAGTACTTC; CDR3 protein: CASSLDRDRGYEQYF
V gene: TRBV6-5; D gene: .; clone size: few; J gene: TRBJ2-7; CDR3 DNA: TGTGCCATCTCACAGGGAACGATTCAGGCCGAGCAGTACTTC; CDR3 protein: CAISQGTIQAEQYF
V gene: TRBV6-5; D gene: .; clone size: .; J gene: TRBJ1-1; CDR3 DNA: TGTGCCAGCAGTCGGGGAGGGATGAACACTGAAGCTTTCTTT; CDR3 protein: CASSRGGMNTEAFF
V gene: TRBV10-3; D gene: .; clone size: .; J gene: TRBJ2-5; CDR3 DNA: TGTGCCATCAGTGAGCTTCGGACAGTGTTCCGAGAGACCCAGTACTTC; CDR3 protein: CAISELRTVFRETQYF
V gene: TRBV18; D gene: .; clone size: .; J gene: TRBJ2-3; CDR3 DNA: TGTGCCAGCTCACCCCAATCGGGCACAGATACGCAGTATTTT; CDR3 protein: CASSPQSGTDTQYF
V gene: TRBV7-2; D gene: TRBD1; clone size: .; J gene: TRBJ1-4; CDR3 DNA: TGTGCCAGCAGCGAAACAGGGGGTTCGGGTGAAAAACTGTTTTTT; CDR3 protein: CASSETGGSGEKLFF
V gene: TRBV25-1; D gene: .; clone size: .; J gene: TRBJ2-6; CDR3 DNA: TGTGCCAGCAGAAGCGGGCCGGACGGTTCTGGGGCCAACGTCCTGACTTTC; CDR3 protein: CASRSGPDGSGANVLTF
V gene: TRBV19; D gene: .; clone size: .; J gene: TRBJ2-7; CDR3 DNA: TGTGCCAGTAGTCAGGACTCAAGCTCCTACGAGCAGTACTTC; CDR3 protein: CASSQDSSSYEQYF
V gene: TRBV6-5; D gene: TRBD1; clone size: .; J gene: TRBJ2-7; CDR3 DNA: TGTGCCAGCAGTGCGGTATTGGACAGGAGCTACGAGCAGTACTTC; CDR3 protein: CASSAVLDRSYEQYF
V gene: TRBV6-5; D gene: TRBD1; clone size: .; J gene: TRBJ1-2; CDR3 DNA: TGTGCCAGCAGGACAGGGGGGACTAACTATGGCTACACCTTC; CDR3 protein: CASRTGGTNYGYTF
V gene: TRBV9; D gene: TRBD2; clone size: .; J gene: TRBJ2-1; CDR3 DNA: TGTGCCAGCAGCGTACGTGTAGCGGGGGGCCCGACCATATACAATGAGCAGTTCTTC; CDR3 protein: CASSVRVAGGPTIYNEQFF
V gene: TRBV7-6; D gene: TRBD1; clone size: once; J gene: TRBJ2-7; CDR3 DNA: TGTGCCAGCAGCTCAATACAGGGGGCTAATACCTACGAGCAGTACTTC; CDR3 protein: CASSSIQGANTYEQYF
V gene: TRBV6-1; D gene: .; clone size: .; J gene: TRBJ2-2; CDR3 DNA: TGTGCCAGCAGTGAATTCGGGGCAGGGGACACCGGGGAGCTGTTTTTT; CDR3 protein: CASSEFGAGDTGELFF
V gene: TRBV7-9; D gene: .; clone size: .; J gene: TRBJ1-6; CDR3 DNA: TGTGCCAGCAGCGACCGATCGGGGGGCAATTCACCCCTCCACTTT; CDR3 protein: CASSDRSGGNSPLHF
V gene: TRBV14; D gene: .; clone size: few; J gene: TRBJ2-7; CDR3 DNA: TGTGCCAGCAGCCCGGACAGTACCTACGAGCAGTACTTC; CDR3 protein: CASSPDSTYEQYF
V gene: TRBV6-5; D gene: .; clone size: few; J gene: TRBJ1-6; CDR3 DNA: TGTGCCAGCATGCCTGCAGTTAATTCACCCCTCCACTTT; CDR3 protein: CASMPAVNSPLHF